Listed here are 25 T cell receptor beta chains from one sample, sequenced in a study of blood T cell repertoires in COVID-19 (TCRdb year 2020). Library creation used the immunoSEQ multiplex PCR assay. TCRdb limited this immuneACCESS table to in-frame rearrangements with V and J called. A share of clones is missing; checked studies link under half to unresolved V genes, and the rest is unexplained. A total of 200,000 to 250,000 clones appear in this sample, roughly 82% of them only once. The ten top clones hold 5.5% to 6.5% of the sample. Source material: peripheral blood. The receptors come from a woman at least 80 years old with COVID-19, enrolled during active disease.

The chain is built from TRBV28 and TRBJ1-1; TRBD1 aligns across 7 bases. Unmatched junction bases numbered 16, after V lost 5 bases and J lost 7 bases. Germline values: CDR1 MDHEN, CDR2 SYDVKM. The CDR3 sequence is 16 residues long. CDR3 sequence (DNA): TGTGCCAGCAGTAGAATACCCCCCGGGACAGAGAATGAAGCTTTCTTT. Protein product: CASSRIPPGTENEAFF.

This clone appeared once. The chain combines TRBV14 with TRBJ2-7; D gene ambiguous. Germline CDR1 SGHDN, CDR2 FVKESK. The CDR3 consists of 14 residues. V was trimmed by 0 bases and J by 6 bases, leaving 12 bases between them. The CDR3 loop is CASSQDLFTGEQYF. The CDR3 DNA is TGTGCCAGCAGCCAAGATCTGTTTACTGGCGAGCAGTACTTC.

The CDR3 loop reads CSVVRSDNEQFF. CDR3 nucleotides: TGCAGCGTTGTGCGGTCGGACAATGAGCAGTTCTTC. The chain employs TRBV29-1 and TRBJ2-1; no reliable D call. Deletions cut 4 bases from V and 5 bases from J, with 9 bases between. The CDR3 contains 12 residues. Germline CDR1 reads SQVTM; CDR2 reads ANQGSEA.

This sequence joins TRBV2 and TRBJ1-6, with 7 bases lining up with TRBD1. J lost 9 bases, V lost 1 base, and 6 bases had no gene match. CDR1 and CDR2 from the germline V gene are SNHLY and FYNNEI. This CDR3 is 15 amino acids long. The CDR3 reads CASSEESKGASPLHF. CDR3 bases: TGTGCCAGCAGTGAAGAGAGTAAGGGGGCTTCACCCCTCCACTTT. The full variable domain, its missing parts supplied by reference TRBV2 and TRBJ1-6, is EPEVTQTPSHQVTQMGQEVILRCVPISNHLYFYWYRQILGQKVEFLVSFYNNEISEKSEIFDDQFSVERPDGSNFTLKIRSTKLEDSAMYFCASSEESKGASPLHFGNGTRLTVT.

This chain links TRBV11-3 with TRBJ1-5; D gene uncertain. Deletions cut 3 bases from V and 9 bases from J, with 9 bases between. The germline gives CDR1 SGHNT, CDR2 YENEEA. The CDR3 has 12 amino acids. The CDR3 here is CASSFVSWPQHF. The CDR3 coding sequence is TGTGCCAGCAGCTTCGTATCTTGGCCCCAGCATTTT. The full variable domain, rest sourced from reference TRBV11-3 and TRBJ1-5, is EAGVVQSPRYKIIEKKQPVAFWCNPISGHNTLYWYLQNLGQGPELLIRYENEEAVDDSQLPKDRFSAERLKGVDSTLKIQPAELGDSAVYLCASSFVSWPQHFGDGTRLSIL.

The gene calls are TRBV5-1 and TRBJ1-1; D not certain. Germline lookup yields CDR1 SGHRS and CDR2 YFSETQ. Trimming stripped 0 bases from V and 0 bases from J, with 9 bases between. The CDR3 has 15 residues. CDR3: CASSLAAGMNTEAFF. The CDR3 DNA reads as TGCGCCAGCAGCTTGGCCGCGGGAATGAACACTGAAGCTTTCTTT.

V usage is TRBV19 and J usage is TRBJ2-2; no clear D. The V end lost 4 bases, the J end lost 4 bases, and 10 bases lay between the germline ends. Germline V lookup: CDR1 LNHDA, CDR2 SQIVND (reference sequence). The CDR3 is made up of 14 amino acids. CDR3 bases: TGTGCCAGTAGTAAGTACAGTCCCACCGGGGAGCTGTTTTTT. Amino acid sequence: CASSKYSPTGELFF. The full variable domain, its missing parts supplied by reference TRBV19 and TRBJ2-2, is DGGITQSPKYLFRKEGQNVTLSCEQNLNHDAMYWYRQDPGQGLRLIYYSQIVNDFQKGDIAEGYSVSREKKESFPLTVTSAQKNPTAFYLCASSKYSPTGELFFGEGSRLTVL.

The chain is built from TRBV5-6 and TRBJ1-6, with 7 bases aligning to TRBD1. CDR1 and CDR2 (germline): SGHDT, YYEEEE. V lost 5 bases and J lost 9; bases outside the gene matches: 8. CDR3 length equals 14 residues. CDR3 DNA sequence: TGTGCCAGCAGTTCGACAGGGTTAGGTTCACCCCTCCACTTT. Its translation: CASSSTGLGSPLHF.

In this sample, this clone turned up a few times. The rearrangement uses TRBV12-3 or TRBV12-4 and TRBJ2-3; weak D call: TRBD1 (6 bases). This CDR3 is 13 amino acids long. The V end lost 7 bases, the J end lost 4 bases, and 12 bases lay between the germline ends. The CDR3 nucleotides are TGTGCCAGCATTATGGACAGCTCAGATACGCAGTATTTT. Translated: CASIMDSSDTQYF.

The chain uses TRBV5-4 and TRBJ2-7; D perhaps matches TRBD2 (6 bases). The V end was cut by 4 bases, the J end by 0 bases, with 14 bases between. Germline-derived CDR1 and CDR2 are SGHNT and YYREEE (reference sequence). The CDR3 is 15 amino acids. The CDR3 nucleotides are TGTGCCAGCAGCCCCGGGGGAGGTTTCTCCTACGAGCAGTACTTC. Its protein product is CASSPGGGFSYEQYF.

The rearrangement uses TRBV6-1 and TRBJ2-5; D not certain. Per germline, CDR1 MNHNS and CDR2 SASEGT. The CDR3 runs 14 residues. Trimming stripped 2 bases from V and 10 bases from J, with 17 bases between. CDR3: CASSEFPGSGIQYF. DNA for the CDR3: TGTGCCAGCAGTGAATTTCCCGGTTCAGGAATCCAGTACTTC.

This clone was seen a single time. This chain uses TRBV18 with TRBJ2-5, with a weak D call TRBD2 (6 bases). Per the germline V gene, CDR1 is KGHSH and CDR2 is LQKENI. V was shortened by 6 bases and J by 1 base, with 18 bases between the two germline ends. This CDR3 has 16 residues. As DNA, the CDR3 is TGTGCCAGCTCGCCCAGGCGGGGCGGGACCCAAGAGACCCAGTACTTC. It codes for CASSPRRGGTQETQYF.

This chain uses TRBV3-1 (or the pseudogene TRBV3-2) with TRBJ1-2, with 9 bases identical to TRBD1. The length of the CDR3 is 15 residues. Germline V gene data show CDR1 as LGHDT and CDR2 as YNNKEL (reference sequence). V shed 4 bases, J shed 5 bases, and the junction held 8 bases outside the gene matches. The CDR3 bases are TGTGCCAGCAGCCCCCGGACAGGGGAATTATATGGCTACACCTTC. Protein: CASSPRTGELYGYTF.

The V and J genes are TRBV5-1 and TRBJ2-7, with 7 bases that match TRBD1. Looked up from germline, CDR1 is SGHRS and CDR2 is YFSETQ. The CDR3 covers 15 residues. Trimming took 3 bases from V and 6 from J; bases not matched to a gene: 12. The CDR3 DNA reads as TGCGCCAGCAGCTCGATACCGGGACAGAAATCCGAGCAGTACTTC. The encoded protein is CASSSIPGQKSEQYF.

This clone occurred a few times. The gene calls are TRBV27 and TRBJ1-6, with D maybe TRBD1 (5 bases). This CDR3 spans 13 amino acids. Per germline, CDR1 MNHEY and CDR2 SMNVEV (reference sequence). Deletions cut 6 bases from V and 7 bases from J, with 10 bases between. The CDR3 reads CASRSRVNSPLHF. Written as DNA, the CDR3 is TGTGCCAGCAGGAGCAGGGTAAATTCACCCCTCCACTTT.

The chain uses TRBV5-1 and TRBJ1-2; no firm D call. CDR3 size: 12 residues. V gave up 7 bases and J gave up 1 base, with 8 bases separating them. The V gene's germline CDR1 is SGHRS and CDR2 YFSETQ. The CDR3 DNA follows: TGCGCCAGCTTTTCAAATAACTATGGCTACACCTTC. Protein sequence: CASFSNNYGYTF.

V and J are TRBV10-3 and TRBJ2-5, with D maybe TRBD2 (6 bases). Trimming stripped 3 bases from V and 1 base from J, with 9 bases between. CDR1 ENHRY and CDR2 SYGVKD come from the germline V gene. This CDR3 is built from 14 residues. CDR3 region: CAISEGRGQETQYF. The DNA for the CDR3 is TGTGCCATCAGTGAAGGGCGGGGCCAAGAGACCCAGTACTTC.

The rearrangement uses TRBV28 and TRBJ1-5; the D is unclear. The V and J ends lost 4 bases and 4 bases respectively, with 11 bases between them. From germline, CDR1 is MDHEN and CDR2 SYDVKM. This CDR3 comprises 14 residues. CDR3 coding DNA: TGTGCCAGCAGTTCGCACAGTAATAATCAGCCCCAGCATTTT. Encoded protein: CASSSHSNNQPQHF.

DNA of the CDR3: TGTGCCAGTAGTATATCCCCTAGCGGGGCCGCGAACACCGGGGAGCTGTTTTTT. Its translation: CASSISPSGAANTGELFF. This sequence joins TRBV19 and TRBJ2-2, with 9 bases identical to TRBD2. Per the germline V gene, CDR1 is LNHDA and CDR2 is SQIVND (reference sequence). The CDR3 totals 18 residues. The ends lost 2 bases at V and 0 bases at J; junction bases unmatched: 7.

The CDR3: CASSLDTGISTDTQYF. The DNA of the CDR3 is TGTGCCAGCAGTTTAGATACAGGGATTAGCACAGATACGCAGTATTTT. The chain uses TRBV28 and TRBJ2-3, with a weak D call TRBD1 (6 bases). Trimming cost V 2 bases and J 0 bases, with 12 bases left between them. The length of the CDR3 is 16 residues. The V gene's germline CDR1 is MDHEN and CDR2 SYDVKM.

The chain combines TRBV5-5 with TRBJ1-2, with TRBD1 matching over 7 bases. The CDR3 has 14 residues. Germline CDR1 is SGHKS and CDR2 is YYEKEE (reference sequence). V lost 4 bases, J lost 3 bases, and 6 bases stayed unmatched. CDR3 coding DNA: TGTGCCAGCAGCCCCGGACAGGTGGACTATGGCTACACCTTC. Translation gives CASSPGQVDYGYTF.

This sequence joins TRBV7-3 and TRBJ1-1; D call uncertain. Per the germline V gene, CDR1 is SGHTA and CDR2 is FQGTGA. CDR3 size: 15 residues. V lost 6 bases and J 1 base, leaving 15 bases between the germline ends. DNA of the CDR3: TGTGCCAGCAGTCCTTATGGGCAGTCGAACACTGAAGCTTTCTTT. Translating it yields CASSPYGQSNTEAFF.

Here the CDR3 DNA reads TGTGCCAGCAGTGAAGGGTCAGGGAATCAGCCCCAGCATTTT. Encoded protein: CASSEGSGNQPQHF. The rearrangement links TRBV25-1 to TRBJ1-5, with D maybe TRBD1 (5 bases). The CDR3 spans 14 residues. Germline-derived CDR1 and CDR2 are MGHDK and SYGVNS. V dropped 2 bases and J dropped 4 bases, with 9 bases sitting between them.

The sample holds a few counts of this clone. V usage is TRBV19 and J usage is TRBJ1-2; a possible D gene is TRBD1 (6 bases). Trimming pared 2 bases from V and 5 bases from J, leaving 12 bases between. Germline V CDR1 and CDR2: LNHDA, SQIVND (reference sequence). CDR3 length equals 14 residues. The CDR3 protein is CASSITGIGYGYTF. CDR3 DNA sequence: TGTGCCAGTAGTATAACAGGGATCGGGTATGGCTACACCTTC.

V gene TRBV10-3 combines with J gene TRBJ1-5; a weak D match, TRBD1 (5 bases). This CDR3 spans 15 amino acids. CDR1 and CDR2 (germline): ENHRY, SYGVKD. The V end was cut by 3 bases, the J end by 6 bases, with 15 bases between. CDR3 in DNA: TGTGCCATCAGTGAAGGTCGACAGCTCGCTCAGCCCCAGCATTTT. Encoded protein: CAISEGRQLAQPQHF.